Included here is one TCR beta chain sequence, with context. The protocol was immunoSEQ multiplex PCR, while the TCRdb copy is restricted to in-frame clones and leaves out a portion. Here the sample spans about 480,000 clones, 70% to 90% being singletons. The data stem from a study of blood T cell repertoires in COVID-19. V lost 6 bases and J lost 0; bases outside the gene matches: 10. The CDR3 has 18 residues. CDR1 and CDR2 (germline): SNHLY, FYNNEI. Among Cohort 3 donors, those recovered had two negative PCRs, clearance, or symptom resolution. V and J are TRBV2 and TRBJ2-2; TRBD2 matches 10 bases. The sample consisted of PBMCs or T cells enriched from blood (not recorded which). The TCR sequence derives from a woman between 40 and 55 years old who had recovered from COVID-19. CDR3: CASSPGLARLTNTGELFF. Written as DNA, the CDR3 is TGTGCCAGCAGCCCGGGACTAGCGCGACTTACGAACACCGGGGAGCTGTTTTTT.